The 17 T cell receptor beta chains presented below share a single source sample, sequenced in a study of human T cells and chemical hapten exposure. The time point was: patch test 3, about 24 weeks after DPC sensitization. Described treatment: therapeutic diphenylcyclopropenone sensitization with weekly scalp DPC. MiXCR, applied by TCRdb to the RACE reads, yields one record per CDR3 protein. The sample comprises around 200,000 distinct CDR3 sequences, approximately 24% of which are singletons, and about 2.5% rests with the top ten. The sample in question was whole blood, obtained in connection with sensitization to the hapten diphenylcyclopropenone (DPC). These receptor sequences come from a woman aged 40 to 50 with alopecia areata. Some clones in this sample may be carry-over from other donors' samples.

Comments on this clonotype: The conserved closing phenylalanine or tryptophan is absent in this CDR3, likely reflecting a read error. This chain joins TRBV29-1 and TRBJ2-7, with a possible D match to TRBD1 (7 bases). V lost 4 bases and J lost 1, with 11 bases in between. Germline V CDR1 and CDR2: SQVTM, ANQGSEA. The CDR3 is 13 residues long. CDR3 residues: CSVGRGVSYEQYL. The CDR3 region has the DNA TGCAGCGTTGGCAGGGGGGTTTCCTACGAGCAGTACCTC.

V is TRBV5-1 and J is TRBJ1-2; TRBD1 might be the D (6 bases). Germline CDR1 SGHRS, CDR2 YFSETQ. V was shortened by 7 bases and J by 2 bases, with 9 bases between the two germline ends. There are 12 residues in the CDR3. In nucleotides, the CDR3 is TGCGCCAGCCTGGACAGCAACTATGGCTACACCTTC. Translation: CASLDSNYGYTF.

In this sample, this clonotype turned up once. The chain employs TRBV28 and TRBJ2-7, with TRBD1 matching 7 bases. V lost 5 bases, J lost 7 bases, and 11 bases stayed unmatched. Germline CDR1 reads MDHEN; CDR2 reads SYDVKM. The CDR3 consists of 14 residues. The CDR3 protein is CASSTRDRAGEQYF. The CDR3 nucleotides read TGTGCCAGCAGTACACGAGACAGGGCAGGGGAGCAGTACTTC.

This rearrangement joins TRBV7-9 to TRBJ2-1; D is unresolved. Germline-derived CDR1 and CDR2 are SEHNR and FQNEAQ (reference sequence). The CDR3 is 12 residues long. V lost 5 bases to trimming and J lost 9 bases, with 11 bases between them. CDR3 sequence (DNA): TGTGCCAGCAGCGCCCCAGGCGGTGAGCAGTTCTTC. It encodes CASSAPGGEQFF.

A few counts support this clonotype. One end of the junction varies from germline; a read error may be responsible. The chain combines TRBV6-5 with TRBJ1-5, with 11 positions matching TRBD1. From germline, CDR1 is MNHEY and CDR2 SVGAGI. This CDR3 has 13 amino acids. The CDR3 bases are TGTGCCAGCAGTTACTCGGACAGGGGGCCTTTGATTTTT. Amino acid sequence: CASSYSDRGPLIF.

This chain joins TRBV7-9 and TRBJ2-5; 12 nucleotides align to TRBD1. Germline CDR1 is SEHNR and CDR2 is FQNEAQ (reference sequence). This CDR3 spans 16 amino acids. The trim removed 5 bases at V and 2 bases at J, leaving 6 bases unmatched. In DNA, the CDR3 is TGTGCCAGCAGCCCCGGGACAGGGGGCAGACAAGAGACCCAGTACTTC. This sequence encodes CASSPGTGGRQETQYF.

This clonotype has at least ten counts. This chain joins TRBV4-1 and TRBJ2-2; possibly TRBD2 for D (6 bases). The CDR3 runs 16 residues. Between the trimmed V and J ends, which lost 2 bases and 1 base, there was a span of 11 bases. The germline V gene encodes CDR1 MGHRA and CDR2 YSYEKL. CDR3 amino acids: CASSQPTSWNTGELFF. CDR3 nucleotides: TGCGCCAGCAGCCAACCGACTAGTTGGAACACCGGGGAGCTGTTTTTT.

This clonotype was seen more than once but under ten times. The chain recombines TRBV10-3 with TRBJ1-5, with a tentative D call TRBD1 (6 bases). The CDR3 sequence is 18 residues long. CDR1 and CDR2 from the germline V gene are ENHRY and SYGVKD. V shed 0 bases and J shed 5 bases, with 20 bases lying between them. The CDR3 loop is CAISESFIGTQRDQPQHF. Written as DNA, the CDR3 is TGTGCCATCAGTGAGTCGTTTATTGGGACACAACGGGATCAGCCCCAGCATTTT.

This clonotype has only a few counts. The V gene is TRBV2, the J gene TRBJ2-1; 13 nucleotides line up with TRBD2. The CDR3 runs 15 residues. Unmatched junction bases numbered 5, after V lost 7 bases and J lost 5 bases. Germline V gene data show CDR1 as SNHLY and CDR2 as FYNNEI. CDR3 loop: CASTGTSGINNEQFF. CDR3 sequence (DNA): TGTGCCAGCACCGGGACTAGCGGGATCAACAATGAGCAGTTCTTC.

V gene TRBV20-1 combines with J gene TRBJ2-3, with D possibly being TRBD2 (5 bases). This CDR3 contains 13 residues. V lost 3 bases and J lost 0, with 7 bases in between. Germline V gives CDR1 DFQATT, CDR2 SNEGSKA (reference sequence). For the CDR3, the DNA is TGCAGTGCTAGCAGGACTAGCACAGATACGCAGTATTTT. As protein: CSASRTSTDTQYF.

This rearrangement joins TRBV10-2 to TRBJ2-4, with D tentatively TRBD2 (6 bases). The germline V gene encodes CDR1 WSHSY and CDR2 SAAADI. Trimming left V 6 bases short and J 3 bases short, with 15 bases between. The CDR3 runs 15 residues. The CDR3 DNA sequence: TGCGCCAGCAGGCCGGGAGAGGGGAACAAAAACATTCAGTACTTC. Translating it yields CASRPGEGNKNIQYF.

V usage is TRBV7-9 and J usage is TRBJ2-1; a weak D match, TRBD1 (5 bases). The CDR3 runs 15 residues. With 5 bases removed from V and 2 bases from J, the gap between germline ends came to 13 bases. From germline, CDR1 is SEHNR and CDR2 FQNEAQ (reference sequence). CDR3 nucleotide sequence: TGTGCCAGCAGCGCCCACAGGTTCCCCTACAATGAGCAGTTCTTC. Amino acid sequence: CASSAHRFPYNEQFF.

This clonotype was counted between two and nine times. J is TRBJ1-2 and V is TRBV5-6, with 7 bases matching TRBD1. Per germline, CDR1 SGHDT and CDR2 YYEEEE. The trim removed 1 base at V and 4 bases at J, leaving 13 bases unmatched. The CDR3 has 17 residues. CDR3 nucleotide sequence: TGTGCCAGCAGCTTGTTTGCCAACCGGGACAGAGTCTATGGCTACACCTTC. Its protein product is CASSLFANRDRVYGYTF.

This clonotype came up many times. The rearrangement links TRBV3-1 to TRBJ2-3, with no clear D. The V gene lost 2 bases and the J gene lost 14 bases, with 17 bases spanning the gap. CDR1 and CDR2 (germline): LGHDT, YNNKEL (reference sequence). The length of the CDR3 is 13 residues. The CDR3 protein is CASSQLGLPEWYF. The CDR3 DNA is TGTGCCAGCAGCCAACTTGGGCTCCCAGAGTGGTATTTT.

Only a few counts were recorded for this clonotype. This chain links TRBV10-2 with TRBJ2-3, with TRBD2 as a possible D gene (9 bases). V lost 2 bases, J lost 9 bases, and 21 bases lay in between. This CDR3 comprises 16 residues. Germline V lookup: CDR1 WSHSY, CDR2 SAAADI. DNA of the CDR3: TGCGCCAGCAGTGAGGTGGCGGGAGGGCCAGGGGGCACGCAGTATTTT. This gives the protein CASSEVAGGPGGTQYF.

The rearrangement joins TRBV2 to TRBJ2-1; 10 bases match TRBD2. CDR1 is SNHLY, CDR2 FYNNEI, per germline. With V trimmed by 7 bases and J by 9 bases, 6 bases remained unmatched. The length of the CDR3 is 13 residues. In DNA, the CDR3 is TGTGCCAGCAATCTAGCGGGAGACGGTGAGCAGTTCTTC. It encodes CASNLAGDGEQFF.

As for this clonotype: Germline is not matched at one junction end, which may reflect a read error. This chain uses TRBV5-1 with TRBJ2-3; TRBD1 matches 8 bases. Germline CDR1 reads SGHRS; CDR2 reads YFSETQ. The CDR3 covers 17 residues. The CDR3 nucleotides read TGCGCCACCAGCTTGCCCCGGACAGGGACCGGGATGGATACGCAGTATTTT. Its translation is CATSLPRTGTGMDTQYF.